Below, 26 T cell receptor beta chains from the same sample are listed, as sequenced in a study of T cell responses to AZD1222 COVID-19 vaccine. The table came from immunoSEQ multiplex PCR; TCRdb's copy has only in-frame clones and leaves some out. The data contain 160,000 or so clones, around 87% of them singletons. The input for sequencing was peripheral blood, taken 28 days after the second AZD1222 dose. These receptors originate from an adult who received the AZD1222 COVID-19 vaccine.

The chain uses TRBV12-3 or TRBV12-4 and TRBJ1-2; weak D call: TRBD1 (6 bases). CDR3 length: 13 residues. V lost 4 bases, J lost 6 bases, and 12 bases lay in between. The CDR3 bases are TGTGCCAGCAGTTCGGGGGCAAGAGATGGCTACACCTTC. It encodes CASSSGARDGYTF.

The chain recombines TRBV5-8 with TRBJ1-2, with TRBD1 identical over 7 bases. The CDR3 spans 14 residues. Germline trimming cut 4 bases from V and 6 bases from J; bases unmatched to any gene: 9. Germline V gene data show CDR1 as SGHTS and CDR2 as YDEGEE. Written as DNA, the CDR3 is TGTGCCAGCAGCCCTGACAGGGTGACTAATGGCTACACCTTC. Translated, it gives CASSPDRVTNGYTF.

The CDR3 loop reads CAAGPEQYF. Here the CDR3 DNA reads TGTGCCGCAGGCCCCGAGCAGTACTTC. This chain uses TRBV19 with TRBJ2-7; D is unclear. The CDR3 has 9 amino acids. V shed 11 bases and J shed 6 bases, with 8 bases lying between them. Looked up from germline, CDR1 is LNHDA and CDR2 is SQIVND (reference sequence).

The chain employs TRBV5-6 and TRBJ2-1; the D is unclear. The CDR3 consists of 16 residues. V was pared by 0 bases and J by 7 bases, with 17 bases between. Germline V lookup: CDR1 SGHDT, CDR2 YYEEEE. Written as DNA, the CDR3 is TGTGCCAGCAGCTTGGTAGGGTCATCAATCTTGAATGAGCAGTTCTTC. Protein sequence: CASSLVGSSILNEQFF.

The V and J genes are TRBV5-1 and TRBJ1-6; 7 bases map to TRBD1. The CDR3 spans 15 residues. J was trimmed by 9 bases and V by 4 bases; bases with no gene match: 10. Germline CDR1 and CDR2: SGHRS and YFSETQ. CDR3 DNA sequence: TGCGCCAGCAGCGGGGGGCACAGGGGAGGTTCACCCCTCCACTTT. Amino acids: CASSGGHRGGSPLHF.

Here the CDR3 DNA reads TGTGCCAGCAGTCGACTAGCGGGGGCCGGGGAGCTGTTTTTT. This gives the protein CASSRLAGAGELFF. The V and J genes are TRBV6-2 or TRBV6-3 and TRBJ2-2, with TRBD2 matching 12 bases. The trim removed 5 bases at V and 6 bases at J, leaving 1 base unmatched. The CDR3 contains 14 residues. Germline CDR1 is MNHEY and CDR2 is SVGEGT.

The chain has TRBV5-5 and TRBJ1-1; 7 nucleotides line up with TRBD1. Trimming removed 7 bases from V and 0 bases from J; junction bases left unmatched: 6. The CDR3 extends over 14 amino acids. In germline, CDR1 is SGHKS, CDR2 YYEKEE (reference sequence). The DNA for the CDR3 is TGTGCCAGCGACCCAGGGGGGTTGAACACTGAAGCTTTCTTT. Amino acid sequence: CASDPGGLNTEAFF.

This clone was seen only a few times. J is TRBJ2-7 and V is TRBV7-2; a weak D match, TRBD1 (6 bases). The CDR3 contains 12 residues. Germline lookup yields CDR1 SGHTA and CDR2 FQGNSA. Trimming took off 5 bases at V and 5 bases at J, with 10 bases between the two ends. The CDR3 DNA reads TGTGCCAGCAGCCAAAACAGGGACGAGCAGTACTTC. Its protein product is CASSQNRDEQYF.

The chain uses TRBV30 and TRBJ2-7; D gene unclear. The V end was cut by 0 bases, the J end by 1 base, with 10 bases between. In germline, CDR1 is GTSNPN, CDR2 SVGIG (reference sequence). The CDR3 is 14 amino acids. CDR3 in amino acids: CAWSVPAWSYEQYF. The CDR3 DNA sequence: TGTGCCTGGAGTGTACCGGCTTGGTCCTACGAGCAGTACTTC.

The rearrangement joins TRBV9 to TRBJ1-4; D ambiguous. This CDR3 spans 12 amino acids. Germline CDR1 and CDR2: SGDLS and YYNGEE. The germline V and J ends were trimmed by 7 bases and 8 bases, with 12 bases remaining between them. CDR3 nucleotide sequence: TGTGCCAGCTCTAATCCTGGAGAAAAACTGTTTTTT. The encoded protein is CASSNPGEKLFF.

V gene TRBV7-9 combines with J gene TRBJ2-3; D gene unclear. Trimming shortened V by 3 bases and J by 6 bases, and 4 bases separated the two germline ends. The CDR3 runs 11 residues. CDR1 is SEHNR and CDR2 is FQNEAQ in the germline V gene (reference sequence). The CDR3 nucleotides read TGTGCCAGCAGCTTTGGGGATACGCAGTATTTT. Translating gives CASSFGDTQYF. Supplemented by reference TRBV7-9 and TRBJ2-3, the full variable domain reads DTGVSQNPRHKITKRGQNVTFRCDPISEHNRLYWYRQTLGQGPEFLTYFQNEAQLEKSRLLSDRFSAERPKGSFSTLEIQRTEQGDSAMYLCASSFGDTQYFGPGTRLTVL.

J is TRBJ1-1 and V is TRBV2; no firm D call. The germline V gene encodes CDR1 SNHLY and CDR2 FYNNEI. V was trimmed by 6 bases and J by 6 bases, leaving 11 bases between them. This CDR3 region has 12 residues. CDR3: CASSRTRAEAFF. The CDR3 nucleotides read TGTGCCAGCAGCCGGACGAGGGCTGAAGCTTTCTTT.

The chain recombines TRBV21-1 with TRBJ1-1. TRBV21-1 is termed a pseudogene. The CDR3 loop spans 22 amino acids. CDR3 in DNA: TGTGCCAGCAGCAAGGGGCCCCGAGAAGGGACCCTAGGTGATCTGATGAACACTGAAGCTTTCTTT. It specifies CASSKGPREGTLGDLMNTEAFF.

Only one count was recorded for this clone. This chain links TRBV5-1 with TRBJ2-1, with TRBD2 matching over 9 bases. Germline V lookup: CDR1 SGHRS, CDR2 YFSETQ. The junction had 7 bases not matched to a gene; V was cut back by 5 bases and J by 4 bases. The CDR3 has 15 residues. DNA for the CDR3: TGCGCCAGCAGACAAAGCGGGGGGAGGTACAATGAGCAGTTCTTC. Protein product: CASRQSGGRYNEQFF.

The rearrangement links TRBV7-9 to TRBJ2-7; the D is unclear. The CDR3 length is 14 residues. Germline CDR1 is SEHNR and CDR2 is FQNEAQ (reference sequence). Trimming stripped 3 bases from V and 0 bases from J, with 9 bases between. In DNA, the CDR3 is TGTGCCAGCAGCTTGGGTTTCAACTCCTACGAGCAGTACTTC. It specifies CASSLGFNSYEQYF. Complete variable domain (other parts from reference TRBV7-9 and TRBJ2-7): DTGVSQNPRHKITKRGQNVTFRCDPISEHNRLYWYRQTLGQGPEFLTYFQNEAQLEKSRLLSDRFSAERPKGSFSTLEIQRTEQGDSAMYLCASSLGFNSYEQYFGPGTRLTVT.

The V call is TRBV30, the J call TRBJ1-5; 10 positions agree with TRBD1. The germline V gene has CDR1 GTSNPN and CDR2 SVGIG (reference sequence). This CDR3 region has 13 residues. The V gene end was trimmed by 5 bases and the J gene end by 6 bases; junction bases not matched to a gene: 4. For the CDR3, the DNA is TGTGCCTGGGGACAGGGGGTCCCTCAGCCCCAGCATTTT. Protein product: CAWGQGVPQPQHF.

The rearrangement links TRBV9 to TRBJ2-5; 8 bases are a match to TRBD2. From germline, CDR1 is SGDLS and CDR2 YYNGEE. J lost 1 base, V lost 4 bases, and 15 bases had no gene match. The CDR3 totals 18 residues. The CDR3 DNA reads as TGTGCCAGCAGCCGCTCAGCGGGGGCGTCCCAATCCCAAGAGACCCAGTACTTC. Protein product: CASSRSAGASQSQETQYF.

In its sample, this clone was seen a few times. The chain links TRBV18 to TRBJ1-2; 7 bases line up with TRBD1. The CDR3 is 15 amino acids. Per germline, CDR1 KGHSH and CDR2 LQKENI. V was pared by 2 bases and J by 6 bases, with 9 bases of the junction left unmatched. CDR3 amino acids: CASSPDAGQANGYTF. In nucleotides, the CDR3 is TGTGCCAGCTCACCAGACGCAGGACAGGCAAATGGCTACACCTTC. The full variable domain, with the rest looked up from reference TRBV18 and TRBJ1-2, is NAGVMQNPRHLVRRRGQEARLRCSPMKGHSHVYWYRQLPEEGLKFMVYLQKENIIDESGMPKERFSAEFPKEGPSILRIQQVVRGDSAAYFCASSPDAGQANGYTFGSGTRLTVV.

This rearrangement joins TRBV5-4 to TRBJ1-1, with 7 bases identical to TRBD1. The CDR3 consists of 15 residues. Looked up from germline, CDR1 is SGHNT and CDR2 is YYREEE (reference sequence). V was clipped by 3 bases and J by 4 bases; unmatched bases: 9. The CDR3 sequence is CASSSEVSGGTEAFF. The CDR3 DNA reads as TGTGCCAGCAGCTCGGAAGTCTCAGGGGGCACTGAAGCTTTCTTT.

This chain connects TRBV19 to TRBJ1-5; D remains ambiguous. This CDR3 has 14 amino acids. Germline V gene lookup returns CDR1 LNHDA and CDR2 SQIVND (reference sequence). Deletions cut 3 bases from V and 1 base from J, with 7 bases between. CDR3 sequence (DNA): TGTGCCAGTAGTATTGGGCAGAGCAATCAGCCCCAGCATTTT. This gives the protein CASSIGQSNQPQHF.

In this sample, this clone turned up a few times. V gene TRBV20-1 combines with J gene TRBJ1-1, with D unclear. Trimming removed 4 bases at V and 9 bases at J, with 9 bases between. The germline V gene has CDR1 DFQATT and CDR2 SNEGSKA (reference sequence). The CDR3 is 10 residues long. The CDR3 region has the DNA TGCAGTGCTACGGGAACCAAAGCTTTCTTT. Its translation: CSATGTKAFF.

The chain is built from TRBV7-9 and TRBJ1-2; D unresolved. Between the trimmed V and J ends, which lost 4 bases and 2 bases, there was a span of 5 bases. Germline CDR1 reads SEHNR; CDR2 reads FQNEAQ (reference sequence). This CDR3 region has 12 residues. The CDR3 nucleotides are TGTGCCAGCAGCTCTTCGAACTATGGCTACACCTTC. It encodes CASSSSNYGYTF.

The chain joins TRBV18 to TRBJ2-2; 8 bases align to TRBD1. Germline V CDR1 and CDR2: KGHSH, LQKENI. The CDR3 has 18 amino acids. V was clipped by 3 bases and J by 1 base; unmatched bases: 10. CDR3 nucleotides: TGTGCCAGCTCACCTGATAAATACGGGACAGGGAACACCGGGGAGCTGTTTTTT. It encodes CASSPDKYGTGNTGELFF.

The gene calls are TRBV6-5 and TRBJ2-2; 7 positions agree with TRBD2. CDR3 length: 14 amino acids. Germline lookup yields CDR1 MNHEY and CDR2 SVGAGI. V trimming: 11 bases; J trimming: 7 bases; junction bases outside the gene matches: 13. The CDR3 coding sequence is TGTGCCTCCTCGCGGGGGATAGAAGACGGGGAGCTGTTTTTT. Translation gives CASSRGIEDGELFF.

The J gene is TRBJ1-6, the V gene TRBV6-5; D might be TRBD1 (5 bases). Germline-derived CDR1 and CDR2 are MNHEY and SVGAGI. With 6 bases removed from V and 14 bases from J, the gap between germline ends came to 8 bases. The CDR3 extends over 10 amino acids. In DNA form, the CDR3 reads TGTGCCAGCAGATTCAGGGCCCTCCACTTT. This codes for CASRFRALHF.

The chain employs TRBV6-6 and TRBJ2-7; perhaps TRBD2 as D (7 bases). The CDR3 sequence is 16 residues long. V lost 0 bases and J lost 5, with 17 bases in between. In germline, CDR1 is MNHNY, CDR2 SVGAGI (reference sequence). CDR3 amino acids: CASSYSFGGGPHEQYF. The CDR3 coding sequence is TGTGCCAGCAGTTACTCGTTCGGCGGGGGCCCCCACGAGCAGTACTTC.